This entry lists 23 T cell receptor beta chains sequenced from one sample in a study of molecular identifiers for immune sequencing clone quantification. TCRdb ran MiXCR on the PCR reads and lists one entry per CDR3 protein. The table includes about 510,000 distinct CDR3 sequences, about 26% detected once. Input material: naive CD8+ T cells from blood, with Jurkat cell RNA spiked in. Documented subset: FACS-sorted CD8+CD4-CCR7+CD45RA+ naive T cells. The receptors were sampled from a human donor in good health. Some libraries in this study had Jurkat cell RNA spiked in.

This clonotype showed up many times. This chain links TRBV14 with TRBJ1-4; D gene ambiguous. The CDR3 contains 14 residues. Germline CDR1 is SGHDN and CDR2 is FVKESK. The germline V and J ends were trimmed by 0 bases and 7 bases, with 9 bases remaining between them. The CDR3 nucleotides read TGTGCCAGCAGCCAAGAAACAGTAGCTGAAAAACTGTTTTTT. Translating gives CASSQETVAEKLFF.

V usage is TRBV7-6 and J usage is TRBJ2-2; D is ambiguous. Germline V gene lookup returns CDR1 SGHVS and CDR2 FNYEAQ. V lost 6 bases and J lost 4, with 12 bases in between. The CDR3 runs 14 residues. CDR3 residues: CASSPVGRTGELFF. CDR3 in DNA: TGTGCCAGCAGTCCGGTGGGTCGCACCGGGGAGCTGTTTTTT.

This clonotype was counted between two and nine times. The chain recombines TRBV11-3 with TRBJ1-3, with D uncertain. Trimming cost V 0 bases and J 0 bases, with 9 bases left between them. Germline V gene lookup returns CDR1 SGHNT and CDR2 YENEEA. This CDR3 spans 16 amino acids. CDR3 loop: CASSLDRALSGNTIYF. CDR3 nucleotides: TGTGCCAGCAGCTTAGATCGGGCACTCTCTGGAAACACCATATATTTT.

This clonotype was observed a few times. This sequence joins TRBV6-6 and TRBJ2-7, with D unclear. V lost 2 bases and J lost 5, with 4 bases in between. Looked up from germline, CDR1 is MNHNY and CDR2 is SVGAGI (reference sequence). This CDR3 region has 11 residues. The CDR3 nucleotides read TGTGCCAGCAGTTACGAGGACGAGCAGTACTTC. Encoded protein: CASSYEDEQYF.

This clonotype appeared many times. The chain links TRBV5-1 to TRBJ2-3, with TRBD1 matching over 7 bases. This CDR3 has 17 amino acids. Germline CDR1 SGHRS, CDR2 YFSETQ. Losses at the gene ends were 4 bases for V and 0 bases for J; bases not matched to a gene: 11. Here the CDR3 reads CASSDGTVLVSTDTQYF. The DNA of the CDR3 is TGCGCCAGCAGCGACGGGACAGTGCTTGTTAGCACAGATACGCAGTATTTT.

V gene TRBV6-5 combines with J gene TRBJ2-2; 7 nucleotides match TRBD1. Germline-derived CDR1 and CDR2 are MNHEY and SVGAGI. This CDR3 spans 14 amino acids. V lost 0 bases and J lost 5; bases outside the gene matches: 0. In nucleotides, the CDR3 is TGTGCCAGCAGTTACTCGACAGGGACCGGGGAGCTGTTTTTT. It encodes CASSYSTGTGELFF.

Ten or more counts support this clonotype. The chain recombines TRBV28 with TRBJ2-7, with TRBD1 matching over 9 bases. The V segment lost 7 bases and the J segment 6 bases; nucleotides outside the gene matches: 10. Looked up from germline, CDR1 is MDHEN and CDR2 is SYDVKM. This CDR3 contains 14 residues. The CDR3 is CASKRYRGPSEQYF. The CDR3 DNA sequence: TGTGCCAGCAAGCGTTACAGGGGGCCCTCCGAGCAGTACTTC.

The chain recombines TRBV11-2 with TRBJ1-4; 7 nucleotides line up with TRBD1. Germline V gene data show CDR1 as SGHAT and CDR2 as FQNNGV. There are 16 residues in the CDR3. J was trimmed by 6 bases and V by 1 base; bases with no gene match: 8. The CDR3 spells CASSLAGGLGDEKLFF. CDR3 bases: TGTGCCAGCAGCTTAGCAGGGGGACTCGGGGATGAAAAACTGTTTTTT. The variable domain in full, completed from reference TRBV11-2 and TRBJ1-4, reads EAGVAQSPRYKIIEKRQSVAFWCNPISGHATLYWYQQILGQGPKLLIQFQNNGVVDDSQLPKDRFSAERLKGVDSTLKIQPAKLEDSAVYLCASSLAGGLGDEKLFFGSGTQLSVL.

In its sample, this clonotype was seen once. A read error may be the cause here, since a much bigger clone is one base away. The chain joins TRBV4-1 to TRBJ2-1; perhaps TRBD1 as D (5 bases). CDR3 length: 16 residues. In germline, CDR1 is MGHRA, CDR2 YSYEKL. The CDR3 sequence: CASCQDSGFAYNEQFF. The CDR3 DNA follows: TGCGCCAGCTGCCAAGATTCAGGGTTCGCCTACAATGAGCAGTTCTTC.

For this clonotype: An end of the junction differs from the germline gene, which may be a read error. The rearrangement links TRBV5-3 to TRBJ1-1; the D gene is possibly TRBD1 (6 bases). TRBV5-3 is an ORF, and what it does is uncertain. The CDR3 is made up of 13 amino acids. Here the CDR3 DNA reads TGCGCCCGCAGCTTGGGGGGGGGGCCTGAAGCTTTCTTT. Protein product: CARSLGGGPEAFF.

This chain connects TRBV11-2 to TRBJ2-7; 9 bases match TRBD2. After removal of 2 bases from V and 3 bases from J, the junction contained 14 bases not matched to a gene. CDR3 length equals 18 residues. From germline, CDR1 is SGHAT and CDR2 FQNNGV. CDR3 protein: CASSLYALLREGDYEQYF. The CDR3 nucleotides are TGTGCCAGCAGCTTATACGCCCTTTTGCGGGAGGGGGACTACGAGCAGTACTTC.

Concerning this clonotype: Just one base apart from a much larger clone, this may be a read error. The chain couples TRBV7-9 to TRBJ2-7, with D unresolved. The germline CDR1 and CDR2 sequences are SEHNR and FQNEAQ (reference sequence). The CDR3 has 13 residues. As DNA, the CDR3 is TGTGCCCGCAGCTTACCTGCCACCTACGAGCAGTACTTC. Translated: CARSLPATYEQYF.

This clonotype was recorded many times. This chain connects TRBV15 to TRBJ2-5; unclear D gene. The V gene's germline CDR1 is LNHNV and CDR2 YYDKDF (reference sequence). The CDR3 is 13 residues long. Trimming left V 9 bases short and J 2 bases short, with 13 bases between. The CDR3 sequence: CATSTWSQETQYF. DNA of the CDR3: TGTGCCACGTCAACTTGGAGTCAAGAGACCCAGTACTTC.

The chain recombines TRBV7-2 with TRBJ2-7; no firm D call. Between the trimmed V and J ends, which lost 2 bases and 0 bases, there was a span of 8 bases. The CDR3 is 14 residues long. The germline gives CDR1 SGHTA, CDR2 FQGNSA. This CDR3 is CASSLSVGSYEQYF. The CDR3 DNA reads TGTGCCAGCAGCTTATCAGTGGGCTCCTACGAGCAGTACTTC. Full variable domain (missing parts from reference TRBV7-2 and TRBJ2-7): GAGVSQSPSNKVTEKGKDVELRCDPISGHTALYWYRQSLGQGLEFLIYFQGNSAPDKSGLPSDRFSAERTGGSVSTLTIQRTQQEDSAVYLCASSLSVGSYEQYFGPGTRLTVT.

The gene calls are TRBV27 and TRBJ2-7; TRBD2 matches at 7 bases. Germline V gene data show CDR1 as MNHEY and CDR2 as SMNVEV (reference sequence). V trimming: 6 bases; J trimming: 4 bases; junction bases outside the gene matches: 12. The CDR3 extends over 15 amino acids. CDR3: CASSLRSGTPYEQYF. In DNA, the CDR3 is TGTGCCAGCAGCTTGAGAAGCGGGACTCCGTACGAGCAGTACTTC.

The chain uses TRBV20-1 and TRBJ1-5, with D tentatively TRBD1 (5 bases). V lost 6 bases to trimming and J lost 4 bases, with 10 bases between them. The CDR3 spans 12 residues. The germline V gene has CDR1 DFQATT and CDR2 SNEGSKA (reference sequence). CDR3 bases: TGCAGTGCCCAACAGGAGAATCAGCCCCAGCATTTT. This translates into CSAQQENQPQHF.

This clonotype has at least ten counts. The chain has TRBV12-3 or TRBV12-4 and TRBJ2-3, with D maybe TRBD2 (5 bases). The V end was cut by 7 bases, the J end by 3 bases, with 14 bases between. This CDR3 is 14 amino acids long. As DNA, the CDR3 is TGTGCCAGCACTCAATCGGGGTTGACAGATACGCAGTATTTT. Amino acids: CASTQSGLTDTQYF.

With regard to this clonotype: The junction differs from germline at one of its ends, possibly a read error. This CDR3 reads CAGSPGRGAYEQYF. CDR3 DNA: TGTGCCGGCTCACCTGGTCGGGGCGCCTACGAGCAGTACTTC. The gene calls are TRBV18 and TRBJ2-7, with D perhaps given as TRBD1 or TRBD2 (5 bases each). CDR1 KGHSH and CDR2 LQKENI come from the germline V gene. This CDR3 contains 14 residues.

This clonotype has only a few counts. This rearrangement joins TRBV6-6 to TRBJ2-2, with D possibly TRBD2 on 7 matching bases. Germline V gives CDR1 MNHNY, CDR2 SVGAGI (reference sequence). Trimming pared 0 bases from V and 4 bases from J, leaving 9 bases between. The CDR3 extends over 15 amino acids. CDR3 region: CASSYSGGRTGELFF. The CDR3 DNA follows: TGTGCCAGCAGTTACTCGGGGGGGCGCACCGGGGAGCTGTTTTTT.

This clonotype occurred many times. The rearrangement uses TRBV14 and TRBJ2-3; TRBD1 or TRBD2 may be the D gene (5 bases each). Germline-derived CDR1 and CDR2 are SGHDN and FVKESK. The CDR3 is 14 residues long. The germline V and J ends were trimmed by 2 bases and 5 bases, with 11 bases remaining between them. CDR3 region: CASSQPWGIDTQYF. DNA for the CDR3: TGTGCCAGCAGCCAACCATGGGGGATAGATACGCAGTATTTT.

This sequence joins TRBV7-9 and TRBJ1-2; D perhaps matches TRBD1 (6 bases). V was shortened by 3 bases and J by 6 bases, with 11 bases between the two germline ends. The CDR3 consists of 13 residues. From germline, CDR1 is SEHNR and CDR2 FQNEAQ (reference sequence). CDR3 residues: CASSFVRGDGYTF. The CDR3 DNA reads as TGTGCCAGCAGCTTTGTCAGGGGCGATGGCTACACCTTC.

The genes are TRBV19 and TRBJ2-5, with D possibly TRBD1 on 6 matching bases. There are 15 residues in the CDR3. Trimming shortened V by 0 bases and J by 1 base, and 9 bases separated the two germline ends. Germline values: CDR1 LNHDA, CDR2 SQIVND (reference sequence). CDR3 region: CASSIDRTAQETQYF. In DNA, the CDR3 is TGTGCCAGTAGTATAGATCGGACAGCCCAAGAGACCCAGTACTTC.

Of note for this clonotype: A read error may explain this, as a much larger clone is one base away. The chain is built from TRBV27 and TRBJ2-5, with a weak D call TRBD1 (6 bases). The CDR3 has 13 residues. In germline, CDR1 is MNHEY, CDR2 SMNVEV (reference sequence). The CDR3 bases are TGTGGCAGCAGTGCAACAGGGTTTGGGGCCCAGTACTTC. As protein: CGSSATGFGAQYF.